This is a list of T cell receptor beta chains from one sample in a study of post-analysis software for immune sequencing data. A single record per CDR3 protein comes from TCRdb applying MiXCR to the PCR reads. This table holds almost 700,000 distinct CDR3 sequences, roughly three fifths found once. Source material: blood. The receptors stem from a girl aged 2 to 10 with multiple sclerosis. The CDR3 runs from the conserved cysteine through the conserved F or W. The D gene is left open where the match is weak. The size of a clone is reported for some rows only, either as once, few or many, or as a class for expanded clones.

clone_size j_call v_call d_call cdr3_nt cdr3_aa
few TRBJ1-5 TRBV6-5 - TGTGCCAGCAGTCCGGTTGTGCGTAGCAATCAGCCCCAGCATTTT CASSPVVRSNQPQHF
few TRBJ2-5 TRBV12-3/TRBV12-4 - TGTGCCAGCAGTTTTAACATTATCGGGACCCAGTACTTC CASSFNIIGTQYF
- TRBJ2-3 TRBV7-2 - TGTGCCAGCAGCCCAGTGGGGTATACGCAGTATTTT CASSPVGYTQYF
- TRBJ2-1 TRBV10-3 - TGTGCCATCAGTGAGTCCACGGGACTCCCGGCCTACAATGAGCAGTTCTTC CAISESTGLPAYNEQFF
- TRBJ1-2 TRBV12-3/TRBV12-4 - TGTGCCAGCAGTCCGACAGTCCGCTATGGCTACACCTTC CASSPTVRYGYTF
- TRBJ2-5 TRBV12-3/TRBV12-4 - TGTGCCAGCGGACGTGGGGAGCAGTACTTC CASGRGEQYF
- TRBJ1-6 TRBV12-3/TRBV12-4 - TGTGCCAGCAGTTTAGCAGGGGATAATAATTCACCCCTCCACTTT CASSLAGDNNSPLHF
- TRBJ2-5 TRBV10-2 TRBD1 TGCGCCAGCAGCATACCGACAGGGGCAGGGGGAGAGACCCAGTACTTC CASSIPTGAGGETQYF
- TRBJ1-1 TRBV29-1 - TGCAGCGTGGCACAGGGTGAAGCTTTCTTT CSVAQGEAFF
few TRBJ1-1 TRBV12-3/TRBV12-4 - TGTGCCAGCAGTGCCCCGGGGAACACTGAAGCTTTCTTT CASSAPGNTEAFF